This section outlines one T cell receptor beta chain sequence together with its context. Original data processing: Estimation of nucleated cell counts was performed using reference gene primer amplification. Libraries were prepared by immunoSEQ multiplex PCR; TCRdb keeps only in-frame clonotypes and omits some of them. The DNA gave D and trimming, while V, J and clone size come from that table. This table has around 260,000 clones, about 87% appearing once. This sample was included in a study of blood T cell repertoires in COVID-19. V dropped 10 bases and J dropped 6 bases, with 11 bases sitting between them. In germline, CDR1 is LNHDA, CDR2 SQIVND (reference sequence). The CDR3 totals 11 residues.

This TCR derives from a woman aged 35 to 49 who had recovered from COVID-19. The chain recombines TRBV19 with TRBJ2-3; D is possibly TRBD2 (6 bases). The sequencing input was peripheral blood. The CDR3 bases are TGTGCCACCCGGGGGTTGGATACGCAGTATTTT. This encodes CATRGLDTQYF.